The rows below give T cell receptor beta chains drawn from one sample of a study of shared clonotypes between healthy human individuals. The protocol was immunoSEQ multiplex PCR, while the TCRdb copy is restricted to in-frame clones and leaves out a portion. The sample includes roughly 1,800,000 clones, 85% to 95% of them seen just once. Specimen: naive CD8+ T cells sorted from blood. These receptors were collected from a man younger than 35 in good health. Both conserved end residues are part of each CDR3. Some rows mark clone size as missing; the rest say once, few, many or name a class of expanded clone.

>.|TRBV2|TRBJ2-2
CASSERGLAGIGNTGELFF
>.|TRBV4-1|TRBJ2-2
CASSDREGTGELFF
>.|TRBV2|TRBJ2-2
CASSEGTYSGTGELFF
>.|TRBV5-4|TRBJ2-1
CASSYGQAPQRGFYNEQFF
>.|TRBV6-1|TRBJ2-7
CASSEDLGTGDYEQYF
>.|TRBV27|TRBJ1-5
CASSQTGSQPQHF
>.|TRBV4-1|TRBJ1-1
CASSQNLEGVDAEAFF
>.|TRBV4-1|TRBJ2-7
CASSQARSYEQYF
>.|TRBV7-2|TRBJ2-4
CASSSRRALGKNIQYF
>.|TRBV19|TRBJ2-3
CASSAGLAGGYTQYF
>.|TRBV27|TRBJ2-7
CASSFGSGGTYEQYF
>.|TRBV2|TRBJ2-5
CASPSQTNSGQETQYF
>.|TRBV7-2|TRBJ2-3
CASSSNGGTQQYF
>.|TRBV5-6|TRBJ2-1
CASSLMGVEQFF
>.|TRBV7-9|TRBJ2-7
CASSHKSSYEQYF
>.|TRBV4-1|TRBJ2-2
CASSQDWGTGELFF
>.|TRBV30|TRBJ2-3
CAWSGHTQYF
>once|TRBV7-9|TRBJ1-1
CASSLERTEAFF
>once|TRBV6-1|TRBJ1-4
CASSEARGWGERVEKLFF
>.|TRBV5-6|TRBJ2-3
CASSLGGRSDTQYF
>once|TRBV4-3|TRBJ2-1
CASSQEWEGYNEQFF
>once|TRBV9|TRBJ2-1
CASSVEGFDEQFF
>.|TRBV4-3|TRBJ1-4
CASSQDKDRAEKLFF
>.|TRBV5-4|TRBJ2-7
CASSSRDSHYEQYF
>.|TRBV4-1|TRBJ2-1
CASSHFFGGLAVAGLYNEQFF
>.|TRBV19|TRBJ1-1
CASRLMDGDLTEAFF
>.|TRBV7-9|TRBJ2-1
CASSPPGLDNEQFF